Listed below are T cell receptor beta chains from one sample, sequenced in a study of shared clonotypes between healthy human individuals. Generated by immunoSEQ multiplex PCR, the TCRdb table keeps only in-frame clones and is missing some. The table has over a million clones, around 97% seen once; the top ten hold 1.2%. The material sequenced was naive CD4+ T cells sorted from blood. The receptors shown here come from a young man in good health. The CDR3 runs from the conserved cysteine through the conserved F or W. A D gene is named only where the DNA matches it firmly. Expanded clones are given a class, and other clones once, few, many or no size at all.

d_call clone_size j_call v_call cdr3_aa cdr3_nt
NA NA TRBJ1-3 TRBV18 CASSSTQGVGNTIYF TGTGCCAGCTCAAGTACACAGGGAGTAGGAAACACCATATATTTT
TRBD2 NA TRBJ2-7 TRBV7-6 CASSLGSGIGEQYF TGTGCCAGCAGCTTAGGTAGCGGGATCGGCGAGCAGTACTTC
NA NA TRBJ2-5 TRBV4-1 CASSLSYLETQYF TGCGCCAGCAGCCTTTCGTATTTGGAGACCCAGTACTTC
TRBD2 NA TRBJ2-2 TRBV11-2 CASSVRPRLAGVIAGELFF TGTGCCAGCAGCGTTAGGCCCCGACTAGCGGGAGTTATTGCCGGGGAGCTGTTTTTT
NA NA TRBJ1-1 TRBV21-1 CASSKADPGQGKDTEAFF TGTGCCAGCAGCAAAGCAGACCCGGGACAGGGTAAGGACACTGAAGCTTTCTTT
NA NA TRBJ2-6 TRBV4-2 CASSHLLPTGANVLTF TGTGCCAGCAGCCACTTACTGCCGACAGGGGCCAACGTCCTGACTTTC
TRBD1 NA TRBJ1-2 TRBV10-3 CAISGQGNVGYTF TGTGCCATCAGTGGACAGGGGAATGTTGGCTACACCTTC
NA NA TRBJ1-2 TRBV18 CASSPNPVSGGRVNYGYTF TGTGCCAGCTCACCAAATCCGGTTTCTGGGGGGCGAGTTAACTATGGCTACACCTTC
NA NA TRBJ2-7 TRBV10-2 CASSESIMDTYEQYF TGCGCCAGCAGTGAGTCGATAATGGATACCTACGAGCAGTACTTC
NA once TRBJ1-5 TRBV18 CASSATGSNQPQHF TGTGCCAGCTCAGCGACAGGTAGCAATCAGCCCCAGCATTTT
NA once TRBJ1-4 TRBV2 CASSDQRATNEKLFF TGTGCCAGCAGTGATCAGAGGGCTACTAATGAAAAACTGTTTTTT
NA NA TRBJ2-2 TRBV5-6 CASSLGHGGELFF TGTGCCAGCAGCCTCGGACACGGCGGGGAGCTGTTTTTT
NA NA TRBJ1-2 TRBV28 CASSLLADPNYGYTF TGTGCCAGCAGTTTATTGGCAGACCCCAACTATGGCTACACCTTC
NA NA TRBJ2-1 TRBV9 CASSVLVQGIDEQFF TGTGCCAGCAGCGTTCTGGTACAGGGTATCGATGAGCAGTTCTTC
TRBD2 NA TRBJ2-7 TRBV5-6 CASSLVAGGPYEQYF TGTGCCAGCAGCTTGGTAGCGGGAGGCCCCTACGAGCAGTACTTC
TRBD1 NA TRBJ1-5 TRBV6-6 CASSRGNSNQPQHF TGTGCCAGCAGCAGGGGGAATAGCAATCAGCCCCAGCATTTT
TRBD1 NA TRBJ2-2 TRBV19 CASSAPGTGWTGELFF TGTGCCAGTAGTGCCCCCGGGACAGGGTGGACCGGGGAGCTGTTTTTT
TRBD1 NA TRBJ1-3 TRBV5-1 CASSQFSTGTGGATGNTIYF TGCGCCAGCAGCCAATTTAGTACCGGGACAGGGGGCGCGACTGGAAACACCATATATTTT
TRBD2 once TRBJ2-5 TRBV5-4 CASSLTSGGRETQYF TGTGCCAGCAGCTTGACTAGCGGGGGGCGGGAGACCCAGTACTTC
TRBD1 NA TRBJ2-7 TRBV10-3 CAISENRGQGTYEQYF TGTGCCATCAGTGAGAACCGAGGACAGGGGACCTACGAGCAGTACTTC
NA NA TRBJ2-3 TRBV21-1 CASSKDNREKTKDTQYF TGTGCCAGCAGCAAAGATAACAGGGAAAAGACGAAAGATACGCAGTATTTT
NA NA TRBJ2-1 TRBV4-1 CASSQDGLLLASSYNEQFF TGCGCCAGCAGCCAAGACGGTCTCCTACTAGCTTCCTCCTACAATGAGCAGTTCTTC
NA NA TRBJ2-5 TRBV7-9 CASSLGRQETQYF TGTGCCAGCAGCTTAGGGCGACAAGAGACCCAGTACTTC
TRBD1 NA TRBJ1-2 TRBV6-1 CASDRGGGYTF TGTGCCAGCGACAGGGGTGGAGGCTACACCTTC
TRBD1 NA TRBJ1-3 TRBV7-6 CASSLIRTGSHGDGNTIYF TGTGCCAGCAGCTTAATTCGGACAGGGTCGCACGGTGATGGAAACACCATATATTTT
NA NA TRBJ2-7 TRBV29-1 CSVGGGDSYEQYF TGCAGCGTTGGCGGAGGAGATTCCTACGAGCAGTACTTC
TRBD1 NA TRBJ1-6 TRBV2 CASSEPIPTGYNSPLHF TGTGCCAGCAGTGAACCCATCCCGACAGGGTATAATTCACCCCTCCACTTT